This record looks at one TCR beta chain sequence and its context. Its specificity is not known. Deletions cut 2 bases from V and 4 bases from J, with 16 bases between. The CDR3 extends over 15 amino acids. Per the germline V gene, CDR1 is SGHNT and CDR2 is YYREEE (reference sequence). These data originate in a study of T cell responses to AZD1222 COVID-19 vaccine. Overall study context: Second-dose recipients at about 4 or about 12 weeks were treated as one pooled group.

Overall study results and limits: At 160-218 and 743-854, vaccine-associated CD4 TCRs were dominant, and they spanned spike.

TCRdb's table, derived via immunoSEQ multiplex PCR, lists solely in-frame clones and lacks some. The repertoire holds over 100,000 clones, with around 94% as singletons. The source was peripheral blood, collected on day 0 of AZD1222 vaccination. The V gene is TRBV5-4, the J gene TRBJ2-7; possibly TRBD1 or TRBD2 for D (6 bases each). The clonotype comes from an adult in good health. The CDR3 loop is CASSFGGGGQYEQYF. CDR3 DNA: TGTGCCAGCAGCTTTGGGGGAGGTGGACAGTACGAGCAGTACTTC.